The rows below give T cell receptor beta chains drawn from one sample of a study of early T cells in non-severe SARS-CoV-2 infection. From the 5' RACE reads, TCRdb called clonotypes with MiXCR, one entry per CDR3 protein. The data contain tens of thousands of distinct CDR3 sequences, less than 9.5% of them singletons. Sequenced: whole blood. These receptor sequences come from an adult who was a healthcare worker with PCR-confirmed SARS-CoV-2 infection or an uninfected control (not recorded which). Each CDR3 is given with its conserved first and last residue. Each record gives: clone size, D gene, J gene, CDR3 length, V gene, CDR3 protein, CDR3 DNA. D genes are given only for firm matches. Expanded clones are given a class, and other clones once, few, many or no size at all.

>many|-|TRBJ2-5|15|TRBV5-1
CASSLGGPLQETQYF
TGCGCCAGCAGCTTGGGAGGACCCCTCCAAGAGACCCAGTACTTC
>many|-|TRBJ2-3|18|TRBV20-1
CSARDLPGLERDTDTQYF
TGCAGTGCTAGAGATCTCCCCGGGTTGGAGAGAGACACAGATACGCAGTATTTT
>many|-|TRBJ2-7|14|TRBV27
CASSLKLIAYEQYF
TGTGCCAGCAGTCTGAAATTGATAGCTTACGAGCAGTACTTC
>few|-|TRBJ1-1|12|TRBV4-2
CASSLHDTEAFF
TGTGCCAGCAGCCTTCACGACACTGAAGCTTTCTTT
>many|TRBD1|TRBJ1-2|15|TRBV7-9
CASSTATGTGAGYTF
TGTGCCAGCAGCACTGCTACCGGGACAGGGGCTGGCTACACCTTC
>many|-|TRBJ2-7|14|TRBV7-9
CASSHRESIYEQYF
TGTGCCAGCAGCCACAGGGAATCAATCTACGAGCAGTACTTC
>few|TRBD2|TRBJ2-1|15|TRBV27
CASSFSGRADNEQFF
TGTGCCAGCAGTTTTAGTGGGAGGGCTGACAATGAGCAGTTCTTC
>-|-|TRBJ2-3|15|TRBV7-6
CASSLRGVRTDTQYF
TGTGCCAGCAGCTTACGGGGAGTTAGGACAGATACGCAGTATTTT
>few|-|TRBJ2-7|14|TRBV19
CASSLSDYSYEQYF
TGTGCCAGTAGTTTATCGGACTACTCCTACGAGCAGTACTTC
>few|-|TRBJ2-5|14|TRBV5-8
CASSRTVNQETQYF
TGTGCCAGCAGCCGCACAGTGAACCAAGAGACCCAGTACTTC
>few|-|TRBJ1-1|13|TRBV28
CASSPASQGEAFF
TGTGCCAGCAGTCCCGCATCTCAAGGTGAAGCTTTCTTT
>many|-|TRBJ2-2|13|TRBV7-8
CASSLIVDGELFF
TGTGCCAGCAGCTTAATCGTCGACGGGGAGCTGTTTTTT
>-|TRBD1|TRBJ2-1|14|TRBV12-3/TRBV12-4
CASVGDRDRSEQFF
TGTGCCAGCGTCGGGGACAGGGACCGAAGTGAGCAGTTCTTC
>few|TRBD2|TRBJ2-5|13|TRBV20-1
CSASPSGKETQYF
TGCAGTGCTAGTCCTAGCGGAAAAGAGACCCAGTACTTC
>many|-|TRBJ2-3|14|TRBV24-1
CATSAQITGDTQYF
TGTGCCACCAGTGCCCAGATCACGGGAGATACGCAGTATTTT
>many|-|TRBJ2-1|11|TRBV20-1
CSARNIIEQFF
TGCAGTGCTAGGAACATCATTGAGCAGTTCTTC
>-|-|TRBJ2-7|12|TRBV29-1
CSVTLDLYEQYF
TGCAGCGTCACCCTAGACCTCTACGAGCAGTACTTC
>many|-|TRBJ2-1|15|TRBV9
CASSVEPMTSDEQFF
TGTGCCAGCAGCGTAGAACCAATGACCAGCGATGAGCAGTTCTTC
>-|TRBD1|TRBJ1-3|15|TRBV5-4
CASSSPGQGVNTIYF
TGTGCCAGCAGCTCTCCGGGACAGGGTGTAAACACCATATATTTT
>many|-|TRBJ1-4|15|TRBV7-6
CASSPGQTTNEKLFF
TGTGCCAGCAGCCCGGGGCAGACAACTAATGAAAAACTGTTTTTT
>many|-|TRBJ2-3|15|TRBV2
CASSEERAAGDTQYF
TGTGCCAGCAGTGAAGAAAGAGCAGCTGGGGATACGCAGTATTTT
>few|TRBD2|TRBJ2-3|17|TRBV11-2
CASSLVKAGALPDTQYF
TGTGCCAGCAGCTTAGTTAAAGCGGGAGCCCTACCAGATACGCAGTATTTT
>-|TRBD2|TRBJ2-2|16|TRBV5-5
CASSPRLAGGNRELFF
TGTGCCAGCAGCCCCCGATTAGCGGGAGGGAATAGGGAGCTGTTTTTT
>-|-|TRBJ2-4|15|TRBV3-1
CASSQEAATVDIQYF
TGTGCCAGCAGCCAAGAAGCGGCGACCGTGGACATTCAGTACTTC
>-|TRBD2|TRBJ2-3|15|TRBV18
CASSPTSGSTDTQYF
TGTGCCAGCTCTCCGACTAGCGGGAGCACAGATACGCAGTATTTT
>many|TRBD2|TRBJ2-7|14|TRBV5-1
CASSSMTSGREQYF
TGCGCCAGCAGCTCCATGACTAGCGGGAGGGAGCAGTACTTC
>many|-|TRBJ2-3|13|TRBV20-1
CSLSGRSGDTQYF
TGCAGCCTATCAGGGCGCAGCGGAGATACGCAGTATTTT
>many|-|TRBJ2-1|15|TRBV10-1
CASSEAKQVYNEQFF
TGCGCCAGCAGTGAGGCCAAGCAAGTCTACAATGAGCAGTTCTTC
>few|-|TRBJ2-6|16|TRBV5-1
CASSGDGRSWANVLTF
TGCGCCAGCAGCGGGGACGGCCGATCTTGGGCCAACGTCCTGACTTTC
>-|-|TRBJ2-2|15|TRBV24-1
CAAESRVSNTGELFF
TGTGCCGCCGAGTCACGAGTTTCGAACACCGGGGAGCTGTTTTTT
>few|-|TRBJ1-1|15|TRBV5-8
CASSWSEVGNTEAFF
TGTGCCAGCAGCTGGTCAGAGGTTGGAAACACTGAAGCTTTCTTT
>many|TRBD2|TRBJ2-1|14|TRBV11-2
CASSPEVTSGRQFF
TGTGCCAGCAGCCCGGAGGTTACTAGCGGGAGACAGTTCTTC